The source of this T cell receptor (beta chain) is a study of blood T cell repertoires in COVID-19 (dated by TCRdb to the early 2020s). The study in broad terms: Samples covering the acute and convalescent phases of COVID-19 were provided by collaborators in the United States, Italy and Spain. HLA class I and class II types, where available, came from metadata supplied by the sample provider rather than from assay-based typing. A freely available public database, intended as a resource for researchers studying the immune response to SARS-CoV-2, is where the repertoires were released. The dataset comprised deeply sampled blood TCRbeta repertoires from subjects exposed to, actively infected with, or recovered from COVID-19. Sample metadata almost always included a de-identified subject ID, COVID-19 status, age in years and sex. The prospective study material was composed of cDNA or gDNA derived from T cells, B-cell-depleted T cells, or PBMCs. Samples came from the ongoing ImmuneRACE study (first 160 participants) plus 1,254 subjects from 6 global collaborators.

On this clone itself: This receptor's antigen is unknown. Qualities for individual bases were not recorded, and no much larger clone is one base off.

The paper's findings and limits, for the study overall: Clinical and demographic metadata were provided uncurated, with the amount varying by source and participant.

Trimmed from V: 0 bases; trimmed from J: 4 bases; junction bases lacking a gene match: 7. Based on the germline V gene, the CDR1 and CDR2 sequences are SGHDN and FVKESK. The CDR3 starts with the cysteine, ends with the phenylalanine, and has 16 residues. The only DNA kept is the CDR3, 48 bases in frame from the first base. Collaborating institutions collected whole blood in K2EDTA tubes following their own protocols. For TCRbeta analysis, collaborators shipped samples as frozen whole blood, isolated PBMCs, or DNA extracted from either of those sample types. The immunoSEQ Assay, a bias-controlled multiplex PCR, was used to amplify TCRbeta CDR3 regions from genomic DNA. Per the authors' processing: The number of nucleated cells in each sample was estimated by amplification of reference gene primers within the assay. To quantify the absolute abundance of each unique TCRbeta CDR3 rearrangement, sequence reads were collapsed and filtered. For each sample, productive Simpson clonality was calculated as the square root of Simpson's diversity index across productive rearrangements. Imported from immuneACCESS, the table was reduced by TCRdb to in-frame sequences with V and J called. These copies leave out some clones; in studies compared against another copy, an unresolved V gene accounts for under half, and the cause of the remainder is not known. The DNA was the basis for D and trimming; V, J and clone size are from that table. The sample table holds more than 110,000 clones, of which about 80% were seen once. Approximately 8% of the sample rests with the top ten.

The sequence was obtained from a human donor in a cohort sampled during active COVID-19. The rearranged chain carries TRBV14 and TRBJ1-1; TRBD1 lines up with 8 middle nucleotides. The sequenced sample was peripheral blood. The CDR3 has the sequence CASSQDSGRGRTEAFF. In nucleotides, the sequence is TGTGCCAGCAGCCAAGATTCGGGCAGGGGGCGCACTGAAGCTTTCTTT.